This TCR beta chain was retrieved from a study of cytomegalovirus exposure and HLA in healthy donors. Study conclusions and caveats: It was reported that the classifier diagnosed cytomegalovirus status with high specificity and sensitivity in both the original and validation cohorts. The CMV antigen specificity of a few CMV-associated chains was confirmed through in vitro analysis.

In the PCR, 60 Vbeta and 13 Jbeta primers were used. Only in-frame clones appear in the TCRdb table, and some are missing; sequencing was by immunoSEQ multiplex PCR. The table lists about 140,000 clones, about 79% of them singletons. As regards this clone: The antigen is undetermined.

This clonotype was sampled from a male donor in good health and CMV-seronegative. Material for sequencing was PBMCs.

CDR3 amino acids: CASSLIAGTTTIYF. The CDR3 nucleotides are TGTGCCAGCAGCTTAATTGCGGGAACCACCACCATATATTTT. This chain uses TRBV7-9 with TRBJ1-3; D gene ambiguous. The germline CDR1 and CDR2 sequences are SEHNR and FQNEAQ (reference sequence). V lost 2 bases to trimming and J lost 9 bases, with 14 bases between them. There are 14 residues in the CDR3.